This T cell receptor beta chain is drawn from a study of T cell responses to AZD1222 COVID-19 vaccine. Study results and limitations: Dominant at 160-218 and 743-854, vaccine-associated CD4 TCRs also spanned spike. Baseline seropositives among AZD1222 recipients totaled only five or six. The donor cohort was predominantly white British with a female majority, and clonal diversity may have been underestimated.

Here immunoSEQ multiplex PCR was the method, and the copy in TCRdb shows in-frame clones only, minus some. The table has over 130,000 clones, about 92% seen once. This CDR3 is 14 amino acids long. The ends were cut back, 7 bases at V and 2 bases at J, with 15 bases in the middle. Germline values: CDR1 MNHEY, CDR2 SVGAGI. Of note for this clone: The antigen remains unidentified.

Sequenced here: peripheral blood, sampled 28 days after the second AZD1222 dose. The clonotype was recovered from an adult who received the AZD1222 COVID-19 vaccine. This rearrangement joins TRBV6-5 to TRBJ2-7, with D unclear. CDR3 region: CASTTGTVTYEQYF. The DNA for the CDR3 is TGTGCCAGCACTACTGGAACAGTCACCTACGAGCAGTACTTC.